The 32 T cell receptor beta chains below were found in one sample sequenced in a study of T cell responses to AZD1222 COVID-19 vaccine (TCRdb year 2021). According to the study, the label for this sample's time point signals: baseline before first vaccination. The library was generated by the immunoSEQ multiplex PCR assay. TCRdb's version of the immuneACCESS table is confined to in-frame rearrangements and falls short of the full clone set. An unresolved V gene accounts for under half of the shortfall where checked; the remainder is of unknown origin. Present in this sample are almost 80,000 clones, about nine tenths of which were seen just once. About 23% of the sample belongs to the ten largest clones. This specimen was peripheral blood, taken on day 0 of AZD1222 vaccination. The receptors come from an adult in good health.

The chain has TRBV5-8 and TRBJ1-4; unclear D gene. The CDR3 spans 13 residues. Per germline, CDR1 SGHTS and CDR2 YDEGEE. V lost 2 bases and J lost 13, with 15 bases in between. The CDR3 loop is CASSLPYDFPLFF. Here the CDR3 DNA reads TGTGCCAGCAGCTTACCCTATGACTTCCCACTGTTTTTT.

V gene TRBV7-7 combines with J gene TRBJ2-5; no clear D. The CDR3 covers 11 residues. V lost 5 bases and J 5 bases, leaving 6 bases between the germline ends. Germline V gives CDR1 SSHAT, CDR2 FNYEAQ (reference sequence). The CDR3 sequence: CASSAGETQYF. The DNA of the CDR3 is TGTGCCAGCAGCGCCGGGGAGACCCAGTACTTC.

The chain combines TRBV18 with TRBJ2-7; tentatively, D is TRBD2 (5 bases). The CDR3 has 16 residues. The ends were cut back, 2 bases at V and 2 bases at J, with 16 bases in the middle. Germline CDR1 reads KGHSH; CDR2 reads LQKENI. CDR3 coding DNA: TGTGCCAGCTCACCAGGTGAGGGCGCCCCAGCCTACGAGCAGTACTTC. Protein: CASSPGEGAPAYEQYF.

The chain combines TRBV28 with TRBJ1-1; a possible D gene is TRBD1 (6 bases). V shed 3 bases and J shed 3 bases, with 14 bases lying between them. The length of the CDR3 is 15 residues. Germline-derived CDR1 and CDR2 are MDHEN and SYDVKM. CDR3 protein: CASSFPDRPDTEAFF. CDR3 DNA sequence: TGTGCCAGCAGTTTCCCCGACAGGCCCGACACTGAAGCTTTCTTT.

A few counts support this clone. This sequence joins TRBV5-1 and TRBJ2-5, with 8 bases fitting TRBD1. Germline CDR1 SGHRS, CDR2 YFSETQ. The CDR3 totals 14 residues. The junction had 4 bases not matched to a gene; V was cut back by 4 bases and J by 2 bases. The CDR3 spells CASSRWTGQETQYF. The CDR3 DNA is TGCGCCAGCAGCCGTTGGACAGGGCAAGAGACCCAGTACTTC.

The DNA of the CDR3 is TGTGCCAGCTCAAGATTTGGTGAAAAACTGTTTTTT. Amino acid sequence: CASSRFGEKLFF. The chain recombines TRBV18 with TRBJ1-4; D is ambiguous. Germline CDR1 KGHSH, CDR2 LQKENI. This CDR3 spans 12 amino acids. The V end lost 5 bases, the J end lost 7 bases, and 8 bases lay between the germline ends.

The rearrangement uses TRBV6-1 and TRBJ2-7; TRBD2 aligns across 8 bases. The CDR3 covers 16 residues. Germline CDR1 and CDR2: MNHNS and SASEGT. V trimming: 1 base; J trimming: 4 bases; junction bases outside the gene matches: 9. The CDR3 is CASSEVIGTRTYEQYF. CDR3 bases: TGTGCCAGCAGTGAAGTAATAGGGACTAGGACGTACGAGCAGTACTTC.

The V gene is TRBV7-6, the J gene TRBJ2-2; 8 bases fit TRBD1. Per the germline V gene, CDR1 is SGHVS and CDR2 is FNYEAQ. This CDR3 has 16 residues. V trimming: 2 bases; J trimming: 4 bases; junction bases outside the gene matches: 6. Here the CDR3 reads CASSLRQGISTGELFF. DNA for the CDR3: TGTGCCAGCAGCTTACGACAGGGGATAAGCACCGGGGAGCTGTTTTTT.

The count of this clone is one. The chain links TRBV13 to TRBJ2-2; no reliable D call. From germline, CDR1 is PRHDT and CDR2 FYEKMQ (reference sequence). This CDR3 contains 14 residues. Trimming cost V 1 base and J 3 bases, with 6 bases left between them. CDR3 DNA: TGTGCCAGCAGCTTAGTGGATTACACCGGGGAGCTGTTTTTT. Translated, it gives CASSLVDYTGELFF. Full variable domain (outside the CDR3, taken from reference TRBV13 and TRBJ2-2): AAGVIQSPRHLIKEKRETATLKCYPIPRHDTVYWYQQGPGQDPQFLISFYEKMQSDKGSIPDRFSAQQFSDYHSELNMSSLELGDSALYFCASSLVDYTGELFFGEGSRLTVL.

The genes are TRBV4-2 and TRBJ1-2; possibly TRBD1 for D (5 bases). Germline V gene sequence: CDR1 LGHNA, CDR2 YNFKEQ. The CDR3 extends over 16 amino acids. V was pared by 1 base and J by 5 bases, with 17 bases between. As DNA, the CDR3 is TGTGCCAGCAGCCAAGCCTCCCAGGGTACTGGTTATGGCTACACCTTC. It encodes CASSQASQGTGYGYTF.

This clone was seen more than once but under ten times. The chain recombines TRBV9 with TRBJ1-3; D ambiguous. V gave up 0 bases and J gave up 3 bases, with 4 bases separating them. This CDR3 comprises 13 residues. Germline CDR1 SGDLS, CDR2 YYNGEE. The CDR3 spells CASSVEFGNTIYF. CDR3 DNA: TGTGCCAGCAGCGTAGAATTTGGAAACACCATATATTTT.

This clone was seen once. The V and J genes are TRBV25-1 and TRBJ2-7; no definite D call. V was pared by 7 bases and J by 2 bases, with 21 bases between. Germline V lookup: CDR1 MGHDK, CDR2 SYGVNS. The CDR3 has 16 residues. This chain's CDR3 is CASILNKLHLTYEQYF. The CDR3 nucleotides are TGTGCCAGCATCTTGAATAAACTACACCTTACCTACGAGCAGTACTTC.

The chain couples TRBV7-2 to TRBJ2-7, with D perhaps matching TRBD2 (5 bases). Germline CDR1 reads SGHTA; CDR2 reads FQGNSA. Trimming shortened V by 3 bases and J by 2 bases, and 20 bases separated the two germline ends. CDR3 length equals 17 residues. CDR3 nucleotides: TGTGCCAGCAGCTTGGGCTGGTCTCAAGACTACACCTACGAGCAGTACTTC. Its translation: CASSLGWSQDYTYEQYF.

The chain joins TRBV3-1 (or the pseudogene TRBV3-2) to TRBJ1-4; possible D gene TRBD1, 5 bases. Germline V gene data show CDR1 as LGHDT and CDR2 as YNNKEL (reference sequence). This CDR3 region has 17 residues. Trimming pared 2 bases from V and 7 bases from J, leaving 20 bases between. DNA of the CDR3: TGTGCCAGCAGCCAACTCCGGGACGCCCAAGGCGGTGAAAAACTGTTTTTT. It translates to CASSQLRDAQGGEKLFF.

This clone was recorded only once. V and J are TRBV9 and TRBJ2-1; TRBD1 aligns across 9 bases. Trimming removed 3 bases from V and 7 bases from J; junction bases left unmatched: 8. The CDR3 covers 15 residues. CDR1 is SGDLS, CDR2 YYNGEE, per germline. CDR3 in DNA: TGTGCCAGCAGCGCCGGGACAGGGAGGGGAAATGAGCAGTTCTTC. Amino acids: CASSAGTGRGNEQFF.

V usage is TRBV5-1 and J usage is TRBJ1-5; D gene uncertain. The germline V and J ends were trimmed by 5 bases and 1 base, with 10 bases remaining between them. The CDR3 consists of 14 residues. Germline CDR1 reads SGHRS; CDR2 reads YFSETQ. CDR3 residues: CASSWDGSNQPQHF. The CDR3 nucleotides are TGCGCCAGCAGTTGGGATGGAAGCAATCAGCCCCAGCATTTT.

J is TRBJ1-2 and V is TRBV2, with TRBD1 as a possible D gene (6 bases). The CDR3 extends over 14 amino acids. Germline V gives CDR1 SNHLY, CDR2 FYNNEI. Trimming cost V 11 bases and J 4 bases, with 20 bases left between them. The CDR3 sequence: CAGHRESLGYGYTF. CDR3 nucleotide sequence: TGTGCCGGGCACAGGGAATCATTGGGCTATGGCTACACCTTC.

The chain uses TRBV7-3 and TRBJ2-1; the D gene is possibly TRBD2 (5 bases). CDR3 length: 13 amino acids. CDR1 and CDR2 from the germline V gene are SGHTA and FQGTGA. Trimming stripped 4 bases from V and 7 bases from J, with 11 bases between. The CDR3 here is CASSSRTGNEQFF. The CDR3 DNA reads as TGTGCCAGCAGCTCCCGGACGGGGAATGAGCAGTTCTTC.

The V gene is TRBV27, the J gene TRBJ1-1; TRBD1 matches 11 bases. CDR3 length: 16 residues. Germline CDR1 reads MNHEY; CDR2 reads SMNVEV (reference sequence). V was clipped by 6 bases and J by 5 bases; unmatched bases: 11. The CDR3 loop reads CASRPNTGTGGTEAFF. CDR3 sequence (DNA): TGTGCCAGCAGACCGAATACCGGGACAGGGGGAACTGAAGCTTTCTTT.

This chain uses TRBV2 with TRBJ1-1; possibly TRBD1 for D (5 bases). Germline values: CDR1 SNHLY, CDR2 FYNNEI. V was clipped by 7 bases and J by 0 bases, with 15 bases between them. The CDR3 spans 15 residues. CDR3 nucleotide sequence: TGTGCCAGCACAACCCCGGGACGGGTGAACACTGAAGCTTTCTTT. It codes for CASTTPGRVNTEAFF.

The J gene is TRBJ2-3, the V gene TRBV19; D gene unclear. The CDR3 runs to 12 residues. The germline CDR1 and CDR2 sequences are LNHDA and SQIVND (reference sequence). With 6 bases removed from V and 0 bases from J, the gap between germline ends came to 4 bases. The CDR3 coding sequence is TGTGCCAGTAGACAGAGCACAGATACGCAGTATTTT. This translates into CASRQSTDTQYF.

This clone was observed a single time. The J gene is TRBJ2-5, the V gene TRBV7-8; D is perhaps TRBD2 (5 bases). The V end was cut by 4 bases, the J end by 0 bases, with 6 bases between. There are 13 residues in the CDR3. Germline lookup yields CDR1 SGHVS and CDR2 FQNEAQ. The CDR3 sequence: CASSYGDQETQYF. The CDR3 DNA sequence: TGTGCCAGCAGCTACGGGGACCAAGAGACCCAGTACTTC.

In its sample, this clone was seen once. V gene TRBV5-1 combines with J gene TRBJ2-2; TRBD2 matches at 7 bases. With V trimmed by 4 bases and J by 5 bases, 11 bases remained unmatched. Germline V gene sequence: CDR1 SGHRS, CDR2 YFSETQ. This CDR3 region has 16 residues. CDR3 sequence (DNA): TGCGCCAGCAGCCGGACTCTAGCGGAATCTACCGGGGAGCTGTTTTTT. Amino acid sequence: CASSRTLAESTGELFF.

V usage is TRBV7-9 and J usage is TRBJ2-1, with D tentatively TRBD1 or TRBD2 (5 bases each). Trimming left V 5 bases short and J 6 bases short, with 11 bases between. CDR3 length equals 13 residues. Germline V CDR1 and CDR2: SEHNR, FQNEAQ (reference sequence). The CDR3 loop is CASSPGGGNEQFF. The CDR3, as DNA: TGTGCCAGCAGCCCCGGTGGGGGCAATGAGCAGTTCTTC.

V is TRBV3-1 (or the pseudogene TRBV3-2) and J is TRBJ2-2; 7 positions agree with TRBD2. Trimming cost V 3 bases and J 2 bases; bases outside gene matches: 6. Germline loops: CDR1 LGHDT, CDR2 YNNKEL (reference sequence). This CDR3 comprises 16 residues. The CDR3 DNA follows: TGTGCCAGCAGCCAGTCGGCTAGCGGAAACACCGGGGAGCTGTTTTTT. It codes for CASSQSASGNTGELFF.

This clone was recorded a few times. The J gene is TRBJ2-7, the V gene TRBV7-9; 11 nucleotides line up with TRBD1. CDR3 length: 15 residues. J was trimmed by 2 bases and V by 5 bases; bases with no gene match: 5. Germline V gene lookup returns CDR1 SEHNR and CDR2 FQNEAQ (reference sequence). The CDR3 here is CASSPPGQGAYEQYF. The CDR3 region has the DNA TGTGCCAGCAGCCCCCCGGGACAGGGGGCCTACGAGCAGTACTTC.

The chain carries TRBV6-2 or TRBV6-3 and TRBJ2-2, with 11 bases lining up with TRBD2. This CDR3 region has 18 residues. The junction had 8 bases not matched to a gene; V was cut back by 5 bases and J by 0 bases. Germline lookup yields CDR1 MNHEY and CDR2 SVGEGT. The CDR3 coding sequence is TGTGCCAGCAGTCAACCCCGACTAGCGGGAACGAACACCGGGGAGCTGTTTTTT. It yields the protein CASSQPRLAGTNTGELFF.

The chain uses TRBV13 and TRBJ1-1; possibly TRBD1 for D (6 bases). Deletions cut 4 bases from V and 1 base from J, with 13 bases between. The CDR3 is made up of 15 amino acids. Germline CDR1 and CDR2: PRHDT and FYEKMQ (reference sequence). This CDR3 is CASSSPGRGNTEAFF. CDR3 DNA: TGTGCCAGCAGCTCCCCGGGCAGGGGGAACACTGAAGCTTTCTTT.

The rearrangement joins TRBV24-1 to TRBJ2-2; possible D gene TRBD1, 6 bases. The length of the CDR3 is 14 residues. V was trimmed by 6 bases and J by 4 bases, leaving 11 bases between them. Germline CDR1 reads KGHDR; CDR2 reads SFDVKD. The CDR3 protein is CATSFPGATGELFF. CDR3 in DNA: TGTGCCACCAGTTTCCCAGGGGCCACCGGGGAGCTGTTTTTT.

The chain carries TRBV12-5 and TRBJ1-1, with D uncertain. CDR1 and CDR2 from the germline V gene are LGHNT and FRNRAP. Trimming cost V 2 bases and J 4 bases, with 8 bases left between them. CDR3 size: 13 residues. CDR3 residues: CASGLRPITEAFF. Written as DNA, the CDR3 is TGTGCTAGTGGTTTGAGACCGATCACTGAAGCTTTCTTT.

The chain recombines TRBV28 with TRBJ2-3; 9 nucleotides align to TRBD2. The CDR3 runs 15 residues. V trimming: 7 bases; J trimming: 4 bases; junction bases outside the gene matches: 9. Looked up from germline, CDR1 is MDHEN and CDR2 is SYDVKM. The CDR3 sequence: CASIAGALFADTQYF. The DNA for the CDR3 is TGTGCCAGCATAGCGGGAGCGCTCTTCGCAGATACGCAGTATTTT. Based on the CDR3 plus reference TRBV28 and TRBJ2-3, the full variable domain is DVKVTQSSRYLVKRTGEKVFLECVQDMDHENMFWYRQDPGLGLRLIYFSYDVKMKEKGDIPEGYSVSREKKERFSLILESASTNQTSMYLCASIAGALFADTQYFGPGTRLTVL.

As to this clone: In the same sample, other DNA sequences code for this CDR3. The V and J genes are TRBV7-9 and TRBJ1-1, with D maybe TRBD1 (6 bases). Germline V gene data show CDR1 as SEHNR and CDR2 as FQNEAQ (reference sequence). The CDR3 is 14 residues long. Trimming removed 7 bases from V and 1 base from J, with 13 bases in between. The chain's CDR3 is CASTRGAGNTEAFF. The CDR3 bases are TGTGCCAGCACCCGGGGGGCGGGGAACACTGAAGCTTTCTTT. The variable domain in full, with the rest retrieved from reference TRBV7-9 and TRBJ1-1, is DTGVSQNPRHKITKRGQNVTFRCDPISEHNRLYWYRQTLGQGPEFLTYFQNEAQLEKSRLLSDRFSAERPKGSFSTLEIQRTEQGDSAMYLCASTRGAGNTEAFFGQGTRLTVV.